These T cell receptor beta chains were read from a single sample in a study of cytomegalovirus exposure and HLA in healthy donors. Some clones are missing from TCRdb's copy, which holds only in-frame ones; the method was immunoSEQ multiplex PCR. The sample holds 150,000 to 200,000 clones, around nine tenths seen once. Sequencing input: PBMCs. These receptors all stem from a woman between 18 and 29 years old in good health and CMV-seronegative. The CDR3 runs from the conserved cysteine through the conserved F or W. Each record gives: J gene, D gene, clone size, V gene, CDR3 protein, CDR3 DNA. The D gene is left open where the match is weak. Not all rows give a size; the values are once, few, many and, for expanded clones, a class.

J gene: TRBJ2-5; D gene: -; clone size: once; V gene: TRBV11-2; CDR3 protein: CASSLGGLLEPYQETQYF; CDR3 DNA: TGTGCCAGCAGCTTAGGTGGTCTACTGGAGCCGTACCAAGAGACCCAGTACTTC
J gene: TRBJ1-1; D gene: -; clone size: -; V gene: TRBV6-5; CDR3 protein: CASTNTVRAEAFF; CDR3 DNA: TGTGCCAGCACCAACACGGTCCGGGCTGAAGCTTTCTTT
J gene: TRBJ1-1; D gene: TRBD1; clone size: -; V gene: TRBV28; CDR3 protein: CASSDPTGPMNTEAFF; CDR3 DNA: TGTGCCAGCAGTGACCCGACAGGGCCCATGAACACTGAAGCTTTCTTT
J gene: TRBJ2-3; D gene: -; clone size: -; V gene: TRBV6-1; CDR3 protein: CASSEEGQYTDTQYF; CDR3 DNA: TGTGCCAGCAGTGAAGAGGGGCAGTACACAGATACGCAGTATTTT
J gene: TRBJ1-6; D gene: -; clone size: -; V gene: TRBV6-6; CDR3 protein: CASSYSGQKSPLHF; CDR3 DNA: TGTGCCAGCAGTTACTCGGGACAAAAGTCACCCCTCCACTTT
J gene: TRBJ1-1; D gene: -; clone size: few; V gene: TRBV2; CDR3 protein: CASSEYLQGEAFF; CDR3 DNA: TGTGCCAGCAGTGAATATCTGCAGGGTGAAGCTTTCTTT
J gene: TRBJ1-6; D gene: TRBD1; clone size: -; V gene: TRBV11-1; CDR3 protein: CASSLGGTGVNSPLHF; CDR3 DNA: TGTGCCAGCAGCTTAGGAGGGACAGGGGTTAATTCACCCCTCCACTTT
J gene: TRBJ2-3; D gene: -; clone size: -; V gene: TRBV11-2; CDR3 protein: CASSSGTPGTDTQYF; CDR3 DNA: TGTGCCAGCAGCTCTGGAACGCCAGGGACAGATACGCAGTATTTT
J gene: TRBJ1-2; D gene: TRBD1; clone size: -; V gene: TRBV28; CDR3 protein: CASSLGGQATSYGYTF; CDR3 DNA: TGTGCCAGCAGTTTAGGGGGACAGGCGACTTCCTATGGCTACACCTTC
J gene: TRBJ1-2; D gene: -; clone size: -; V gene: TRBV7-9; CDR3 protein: CASRASTGPRVYGYTF; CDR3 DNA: TGTGCCAGCAGGGCATCAACAGGGCCCCGAGTCTATGGCTACACCTTC
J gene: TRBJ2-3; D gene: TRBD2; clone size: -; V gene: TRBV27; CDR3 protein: CASSTGGADTQYF; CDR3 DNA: TGTGCCAGCAGCACTGGGGGGGCAGATACGCAGTATTTT
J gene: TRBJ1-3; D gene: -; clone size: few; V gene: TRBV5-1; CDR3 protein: CASSLAGNSGNTIYF; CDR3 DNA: TGCGCCAGCAGCTTAGCAGGGAACTCTGGAAACACCATATATTTT
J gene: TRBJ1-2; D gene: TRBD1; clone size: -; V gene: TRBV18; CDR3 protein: CASSPFQRTGNYGYTF; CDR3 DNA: TGTGCCAGCTCACCCTTTCAAAGGACAGGGAACTATGGCTACACCTTC
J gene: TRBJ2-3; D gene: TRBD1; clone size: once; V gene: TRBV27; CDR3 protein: CASSRQQGVDTQYF; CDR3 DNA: TGTGCCAGCAGTCGTCAACAGGGGGTTGATACGCAGTATTTT
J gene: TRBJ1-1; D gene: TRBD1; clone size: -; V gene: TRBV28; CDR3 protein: CADFRTGGTEAFF; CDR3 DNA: TGTGCCGATTTTCGGACAGGCGGAACTGAAGCTTTCTTT
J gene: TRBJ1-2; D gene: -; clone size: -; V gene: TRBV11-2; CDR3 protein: CASSLVQADGYTF; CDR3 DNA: TGTGCCAGCAGCTTAGTGCAGGCCGATGGCTACACCTTC
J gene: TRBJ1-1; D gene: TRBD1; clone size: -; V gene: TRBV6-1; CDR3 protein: CASRQGAEAFF; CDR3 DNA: TGTGCCAGCCGACAGGGGGCTGAAGCTTTCTTT
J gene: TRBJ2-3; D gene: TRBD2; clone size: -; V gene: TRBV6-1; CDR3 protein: CASSATSGGSDTQYF; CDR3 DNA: TGTGCCAGCAGTGCAACTAGCGGGGGTTCAGATACGCAGTATTTT
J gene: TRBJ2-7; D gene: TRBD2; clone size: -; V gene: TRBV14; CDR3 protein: CASSQGGLAGEQYF; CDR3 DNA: TGTGCCAGCAGCCAAGGGGGGCTAGCGGGGGAGCAGTACTTC
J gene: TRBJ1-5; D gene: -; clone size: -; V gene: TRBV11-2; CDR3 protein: CASSLDLGAGQPQHF; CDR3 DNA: TGTGCCAGCAGCTTAGATCTGGGGGCTGGGCAGCCCCAGCATTTT
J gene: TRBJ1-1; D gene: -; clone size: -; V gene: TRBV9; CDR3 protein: CASSRYLEDTEAFF; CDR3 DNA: TGTGCCAGCAGCCGCTATCTGGAGGACACTGAAGCTTTCTTT
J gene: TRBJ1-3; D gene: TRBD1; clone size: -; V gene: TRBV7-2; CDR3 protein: CASSLRTGKTGNTIYF; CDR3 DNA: TGTGCCAGCAGCCTCCGGACAGGGAAAACTGGAAACACCATATATTTT
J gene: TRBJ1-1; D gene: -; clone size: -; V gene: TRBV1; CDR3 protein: CTSSQSRQGFFLRNTEAFF; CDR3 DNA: TGCACCAGCAGCCAGAGTCGACAGGGTTTTTTTTTAAGGAACACTGAAGCTTTCTTT
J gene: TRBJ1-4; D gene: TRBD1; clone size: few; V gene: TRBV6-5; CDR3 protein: CASSADRGGKLFF; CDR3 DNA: TGTGCCAGCAGTGCGGACAGGGGTGGGAAACTGTTTTTT
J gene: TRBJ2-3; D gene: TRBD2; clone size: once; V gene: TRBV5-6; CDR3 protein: CASSLFGTSGSDTQYF; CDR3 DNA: TGTGCCAGCAGCTTGTTTGGGACTAGCGGGTCAGATACGCAGTATTTT
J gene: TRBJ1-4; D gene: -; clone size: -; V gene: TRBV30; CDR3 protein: CAWRFRAGHEKLFF; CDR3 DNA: TGTGCCTGGAGGTTTAGGGCAGGGCATGAAAAACTGTTTTTT
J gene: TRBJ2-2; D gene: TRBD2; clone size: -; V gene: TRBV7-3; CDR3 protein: CASSLYRTSGSIGELFF; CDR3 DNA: TGTGCCAGCAGCCTCTACCGGACTAGCGGGAGTATCGGGGAGCTGTTTTTT
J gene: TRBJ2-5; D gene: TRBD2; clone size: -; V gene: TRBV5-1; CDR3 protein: CASSLNLLAGAQETQYF; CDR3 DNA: TGCGCCAGCAGCTTGAACCTTCTAGCGGGGGCCCAAGAGACCCAGTACTTC
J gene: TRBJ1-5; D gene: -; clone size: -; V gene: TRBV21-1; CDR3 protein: CASSKALWRIGSQPQHF; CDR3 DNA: TGTGCCAGCAGCAAAGCGCTTTGGAGAATCGGCAGTCAGCCCCAGCATTTT
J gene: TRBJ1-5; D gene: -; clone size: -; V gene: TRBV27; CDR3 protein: CASSATVGQPQHF; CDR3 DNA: TGTGCCAGCAGTGCAACAGTTGGTCAGCCCCAGCATTTT
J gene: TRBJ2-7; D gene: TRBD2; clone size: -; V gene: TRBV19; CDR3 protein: CASIAPASGRPARSSYEQYF; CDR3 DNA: TGTGCCAGTATCGCACCTGCTAGCGGGAGGCCGGCCAGAAGTTCCTACGAGCAGTACTTC
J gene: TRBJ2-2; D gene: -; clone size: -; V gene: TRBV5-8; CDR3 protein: CASSTRWGTANTGELFF; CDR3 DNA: TGTGCCAGCAGCACGAGGTGGGGCACTGCGAACACCGGGGAGCTGTTTTTT
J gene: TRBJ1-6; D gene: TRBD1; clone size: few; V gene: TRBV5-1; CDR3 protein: CASSLVTGGGSPLHF; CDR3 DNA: TGCGCCAGCAGCTTGGTAACAGGGGGAGGTTCACCCCTCCACTTT
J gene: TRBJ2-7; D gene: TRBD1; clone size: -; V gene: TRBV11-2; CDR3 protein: CASSPAGTGGFEQYF; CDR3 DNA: TGTGCCAGCAGCCCCGCCGGGACAGGGGGCTTCGAGCAGTACTTC
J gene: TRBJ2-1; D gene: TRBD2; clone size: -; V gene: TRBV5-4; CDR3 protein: CASSLGLAGEGSYNEQFF; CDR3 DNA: TGTGCCAGCAGCTTGGGACTAGCGGGAGAAGGGTCCTACAATGAGCAGTTCTTC
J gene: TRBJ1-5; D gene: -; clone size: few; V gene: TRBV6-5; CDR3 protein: CASSGGPQRSQPQHF; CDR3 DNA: TGTGCCAGCAGTGGCGGGCCTCAACGGTCCCAGCCCCAGCATTTT
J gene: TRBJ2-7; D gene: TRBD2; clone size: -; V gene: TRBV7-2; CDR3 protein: CASSLWTSGDIEQYF; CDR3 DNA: TGTGCCAGCAGCTTGTGGACTAGCGGGGACATCGAGCAGTACTTC
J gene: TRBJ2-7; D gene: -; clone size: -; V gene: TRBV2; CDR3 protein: CASSAYYGHSYEQYF; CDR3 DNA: TGTGCCAGCAGCGCTTACTACGGCCACTCCTACGAGCAGTACTTC
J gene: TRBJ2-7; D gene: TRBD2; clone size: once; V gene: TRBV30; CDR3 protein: CAWVLAGGLSYEQYF; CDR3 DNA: TGTGCCTGGGTTCTAGCGGGAGGGCTATCCTACGAGCAGTACTTC
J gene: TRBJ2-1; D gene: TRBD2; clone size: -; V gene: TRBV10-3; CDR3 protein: CAISDSNEGLGGSREQFF; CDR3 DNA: TGTGCCATCAGTGATTCCAACGAGGGACTAGGGGGTTCGCGAGAGCAGTTCTTC
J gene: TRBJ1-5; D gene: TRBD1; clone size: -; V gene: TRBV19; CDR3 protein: CASSIEGTGPPMEPQHF; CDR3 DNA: TGTGCCAGTAGTATAGAAGGGACAGGGCCGCCTATGGAGCCCCAGCATTTT
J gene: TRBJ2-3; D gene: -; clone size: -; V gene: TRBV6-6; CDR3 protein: CASSYPKGGGTDTQYF; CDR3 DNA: TGTGCCAGCAGTTACCCTAAAGGAGGGGGCACAGATACGCAGTATTTT
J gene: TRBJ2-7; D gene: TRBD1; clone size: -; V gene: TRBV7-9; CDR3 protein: CASSVGQGTDEQYF; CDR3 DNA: TGTGCCAGCAGCGTGGGACAGGGTACGGACGAGCAGTACTTC
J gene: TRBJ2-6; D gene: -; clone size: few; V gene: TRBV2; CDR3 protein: CASSDTGSGANVLTF; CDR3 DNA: TGTGCCAGCAGTGATACAGGTTCTGGGGCCAACGTCCTGACTTTC
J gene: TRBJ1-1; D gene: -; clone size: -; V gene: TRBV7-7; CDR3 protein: CASSHTAGTEAFF; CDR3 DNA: TGTGCCAGCAGCCATACTGCGGGTACTGAAGCTTTCTTT
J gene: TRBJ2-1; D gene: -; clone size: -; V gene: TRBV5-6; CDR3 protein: CASSLYYEGRGANEQFF; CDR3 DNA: TGTGCCAGCAGCTTGTATTATGAGGGTCGGGGGGCCAATGAGCAGTTCTTC
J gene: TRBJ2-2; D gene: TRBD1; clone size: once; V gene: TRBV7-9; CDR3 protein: CASSSGDRRDGELFF; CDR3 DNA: TGTGCCAGCAGCTCCGGGGACAGGAGGGACGGGGAGCTGTTTTTT
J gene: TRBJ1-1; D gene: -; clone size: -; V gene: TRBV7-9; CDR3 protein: CASSSGVLTEAFF; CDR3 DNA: TGTGCCAGCAGCTCAGGGGTGCTAACTGAAGCTTTCTTT
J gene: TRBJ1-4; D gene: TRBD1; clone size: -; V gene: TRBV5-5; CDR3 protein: CASSGGQGLDNEKLFF; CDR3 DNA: TGTGCCAGCAGCGGAGGACAGGGACTTGATAATGAAAAACTGTTTTTT